The source of this TCR beta chain is a study of shared clonotypes between healthy human individuals. V lost 8 bases and J 0 bases, leaving 11 bases between the germline ends. The germline V gene has CDR1 MNHEY and CDR2 SMNVEV (reference sequence). The CDR3 is 14 residues long. Assay: immunoSEQ multiplex PCR; the TCRdb copy retains only in-frame clones and omits some. Seen here are some 1,600,000 clones, 98% observed once, and the top ten hold about 0.45%. This TCR derives from a young man in good health. The chain uses TRBV27 and TRBJ2-1, with D perhaps TRBD2 (6 bases). Material for sequencing was naive CD4+ T cells sorted from blood. Stated subset: CD45RA+ positively selected. CDR3 sequence (DNA): TGTGCCAGCGCCGGACTAAGCTCCTACAATGAGCAGTTCTTC. Translation: CASAGLSSYNEQFF.